These 25 T cell receptor beta chains originate from one sample sequenced in a study of blood T cell repertoires in COVID-19 (dated by TCRdb to the early 2020s). Library creation used the immunoSEQ multiplex PCR assay. What TCRdb holds here is the immuneACCESS table cut down to in-frame rearrangements. Part of the clones is not present; checked against another copy, under half of the missing clones reflect an unresolved V gene, and the others are unexplained. Across this sample there are nearly 250,000 clones, with roughly 85% seen only once. Clones ranked in the top ten supply about 8.2% of the sample. Sequencing input: PBMCs or T cells enriched from blood (not recorded which). Receptors were obtained from a woman between 45 and 65 years old with acute COVID-19.

This clone was counted once. The V call is TRBV7-8, the J call TRBJ1-3; 8 bases line up with TRBD1. The CDR3 is 16 amino acids. Germline V gives CDR1 SGHVS, CDR2 FQNEAQ. Trimming removed 5 bases from V and 4 bases from J; junction bases left unmatched: 10. CDR3 amino acids: CASSPMTGVVGNTIYF. In DNA form, the CDR3 reads TGTGCCAGCAGCCCGATGACAGGGGTGGTCGGAAACACCATATATTTT.

The rearrangement links TRBV3-1 (or the pseudogene TRBV3-2) to TRBJ1-2, with 9 bases matching TRBD1. The CDR3 consists of 14 residues. Looked up from germline, CDR1 is LGHDT and CDR2 is YNNKEL (reference sequence). V shed 2 bases and J 8 bases; nucleotides not matched to a gene: 6. The CDR3: CASSQPGTGSGYTF. The CDR3 DNA follows: TGTGCCAGCAGCCAACCCGGGACAGGGAGCGGCTACACCTTC.

V gene TRBV7-6 combines with J gene TRBJ1-2; TRBD1 aligns across 7 bases. CDR1 and CDR2 (germline): SGHVS, FNYEAQ. After removal of 5 bases from V and 3 bases from J, the junction contained 21 bases not matched to a gene. CDR3 length: 19 amino acids. The CDR3 spells CASSLRAGTAQRTDYGYTF. CDR3 DNA: TGTGCCAGCAGCCTACGTGCCGGGACAGCCCAAAGGACGGACTATGGCTACACCTTC.

V gene TRBV9 combines with J gene TRBJ1-1; D possibly corresponds to TRBD1 (6 bases). Germline CDR1 SGDLS, CDR2 YYNGEE. V shed 0 bases and J shed 6 bases, with 9 bases lying between them. The length of the CDR3 is 13 residues. The CDR3 is CASSVVGGPEAFF. In DNA form, the CDR3 reads TGTGCCAGCAGCGTAGTAGGGGGACCTGAAGCTTTCTTT.

The chain recombines TRBV19 with TRBJ1-1; possible D gene TRBD1, 5 bases. This CDR3 region has 13 residues. Trimming took off 5 bases at V and 5 bases at J, with 12 bases between the two ends. Germline V gene sequence: CDR1 LNHDA, CDR2 SQIVND (reference sequence). CDR3 protein: CASSLLGVTEAFF. CDR3 DNA: TGTGCCAGTAGTCTATTAGGGGTAACTGAAGCTTTCTTT.

The chain combines TRBV5-5 with TRBJ1-1; D remains unclear. With 6 bases removed from V and 7 bases from J, the gap between germline ends came to 16 bases. Germline values: CDR1 SGHKS, CDR2 YYEKEE (reference sequence). This CDR3 contains 13 residues. CDR3 DNA sequence: TGTGCCAGCAATTTCCCGAACCGGGGTGAAGCTTTCTTT. It encodes CASNFPNRGEAFF.

J is TRBJ1-2 and V is TRBV5-4, with D hard to call. V lost 2 bases and J 8 bases, leaving 13 bases between the germline ends. Germline V CDR1 and CDR2: SGHNT, YYREEE (reference sequence). The CDR3 is made up of 13 amino acids. This chain's CDR3 is CASSFEQPGGYTF. As DNA, the CDR3 is TGTGCCAGCAGCTTCGAACAGCCCGGCGGCTACACCTTC.

The chain employs TRBV19 and TRBJ1-1; perhaps TRBD1 as D (5 bases). CDR3 size: 11 residues. Trimming left V 6 bases short and J 7 bases short, with 9 bases between. CDR1 is LNHDA and CDR2 is SQIVND in the germline V gene (reference sequence). In DNA, the CDR3 is TGTGCCAGTAGAGATAGGGGTGAAGCTTTCTTT. This gives the protein CASRDRGEAFF.

The rearrangement uses TRBV19 and TRBJ1-5, with 9 bases that match TRBD1. The CDR3 spans 14 residues. Germline CDR1 and CDR2: LNHDA and SQIVND (reference sequence). Trimming at V came to 5 bases and at J to 6 bases, leaving 5 bases not matched to a gene. Written as DNA, the CDR3 is TGTGCCAGTAGTGGGGGACAGGGTAGTCAGCCCCAGCATTTT. Residues: CASSGGQGSQPQHF.

The CDR3, as DNA: TGCGCCAGCAGCAACATACAGGGTAGTGCGAACACTGAAGCTTTCTTT. Translation: CASSNIQGSANTEAFF. The chain joins TRBV5-1 to TRBJ1-1; tentatively, D is TRBD1 (6 bases). Germline CDR1 is SGHRS and CDR2 is YFSETQ. This CDR3 spans 16 amino acids. Trimming stripped 4 bases from V and 1 base from J, with 17 bases between.

This chain links TRBV6-5 with TRBJ1-4, with 7 bases lining up with TRBD1. The germline CDR1 and CDR2 sequences are MNHEY and SVGAGI. The ends lost 6 bases at V and 10 bases at J; junction bases unmatched: 5. The CDR3 totals 12 residues. CDR3 coding DNA: TGTGCCAGCAGCCAGGGGGTGGGAAAACTGTTTTTT. Translating gives CASSQGVGKLFF.

This sequence joins TRBV18 and TRBJ2-7; D remains ambiguous. Germline CDR1 and CDR2: KGHSH and LQKENI. V lost 3 bases and J lost 3, with 9 bases in between. The CDR3 extends over 13 amino acids. The CDR3: CASSPLRNYEQYF. CDR3 DNA: TGTGCCAGCTCACCGCTGCGGAACTACGAGCAGTACTTC.

The chain uses TRBV7-9 and TRBJ1-5, with D possibly matching TRBD1 (5 bases). The CDR3 runs to 14 residues. With 6 bases removed from V and 7 bases from J, the gap between germline ends came to 16 bases. The germline CDR1 and CDR2 sequences are SEHNR and FQNEAQ (reference sequence). CDR3 nucleotide sequence: TGTGCCAGCAGGGAGACAAGCGCAGGGCAGCCCCAGCATTTT. This sequence encodes CASRETSAGQPQHF. Complete variable domain (other parts from reference TRBV7-9 and TRBJ1-5): DTGVSQNPRHKITKRGQNVTFRCDPISEHNRLYWYRQTLGQGPEFLTYFQNEAQLEKSRLLSDRFSAERPKGSFSTLEIQRTEQGDSAMYLCASRETSAGQPQHFGDGTRLSIL.

V usage is TRBV13 and J usage is TRBJ2-5, with 7 bases identical to TRBD1. The J segment lost 5 bases and the V segment lost 0 bases, leaving 9 bases of the junction unmatched. The germline V gene has CDR1 PRHDT and CDR2 FYEKMQ (reference sequence). This CDR3 has 16 amino acids. The CDR3 here is CASSLGRTGVQETQYF. The DNA of the CDR3 is TGTGCCAGCAGCTTAGGAAGGACAGGTGTCCAGGAGACCCAGTACTTC. The full variable domain, its missing parts supplied by reference TRBV13 and TRBJ2-5, is AAGVIQSPRHLIKEKRETATLKCYPIPRHDTVYWYQQGPGQDPQFLISFYEKMQSDKGSIPDRFSAQQFSDYHSELNMSSLELGDSALYFCASSLGRTGVQETQYFGPGTRLLVL.

This sequence joins TRBV12-3 or TRBV12-4 and TRBJ1-5; 8 bases are a match to TRBD1. Losses at the gene ends were 8 bases for V and 5 bases for J; bases not matched to a gene: 5. CDR3 length: 13 residues. CDR3 region: CASGPGGYQPQHF. CDR3 nucleotide sequence: TGTGCCAGCGGGCCAGGGGGCTATCAGCCCCAGCATTTT.

The CDR3 here is CASSLEGAWNTEAFF. The CDR3, as DNA: TGTGCCAGCAGCCTAGAGGGGGCCTGGAACACTGAAGCTTTCTTT. The V call is TRBV7-9, the J call TRBJ1-1; 7 bases are shared with TRBD1. The CDR3 has 15 amino acids. The J segment lost 1 base and the V segment lost 5 bases, leaving 7 bases of the junction unmatched. The germline gives CDR1 SEHNR, CDR2 FQNEAQ (reference sequence).

This rearrangement joins TRBV18 to TRBJ1-3, with 9 bases that match TRBD1. V dropped 6 bases and J dropped 0; count of bases not matched to a gene: 12. Looked up from germline, CDR1 is KGHSH and CDR2 is LQKENI. The CDR3 extends over 18 amino acids. Written as DNA, the CDR3 is TGTGCCAGCTCCCCCGGGACAGGGTCCCTCAGCTCTGGAAACACCATATATTTT. Translating gives CASSPGTGSLSSGNTIYF.

The CDR3 DNA is TGTGCCAGCACCGAAAATATGGGCCTGAGGGATGAGCAGTTCTTC. This encodes CASTENMGLRDEQFF. The chain is built from TRBV21-1 and TRBJ2-1; the D call TRBD2 from the table was never checked on the DNA. TRBV21-1 is given as a pseudogene. The CDR3 length is 15 residues.

The chain has TRBV5-1 and TRBJ2-7, with TRBD2 as a possible D gene (6 bases). CDR1 is SGHRS and CDR2 is YFSETQ in the germline V gene. Trimming took 4 bases from V and 7 from J, leaving 15 bases between them. CDR3 length: 13 amino acids. CDR3 sequence (DNA): TGCGCCAGCAGCCCGGTCGGGGGATGGGAGCAGTACTTC. It encodes CASSPVGGWEQYF.

The chain joins TRBV7-2 to TRBJ1-1; D is unresolved. The germline gives CDR1 SGHTA, CDR2 FQGNSA. The CDR3 has 15 amino acids. Between the trimmed V and J ends, which lost 5 bases and 1 base, there was a span of 14 bases. The CDR3: CASSLSGRRNTEAFF. The DNA of the CDR3 is TGTGCCAGCAGCCTTTCCGGGAGGAGGAACACTGAAGCTTTCTTT.

The chain joins TRBV7-2 to TRBJ1-6, with 11 bases that match TRBD1. Looked up from germline, CDR1 is SGHTA and CDR2 is FQGNSA. This CDR3 spans 17 amino acids. V shed 3 bases and J 10 bases; nucleotides not matched to a gene: 11. The DNA for the CDR3 is TGTGCCAGCAGCTTTTTCCCAAGGACAGGGGGCCTATCACCCCTCCACTTT. This codes for CASSFFPRTGGLSPLHF.

The V gene is TRBV30, the J gene TRBJ1-2; a possible D gene is TRBD1 (5 bases). Trimming cost V 0 bases and J 4 bases, with 9 bases left between them. The germline gives CDR1 GTSNPN, CDR2 SVGIG (reference sequence). This CDR3 region has 13 residues. The DNA of the CDR3 is TGTGCCTGGAGTGTACAAAGGGGCTATGGCTACACCTTC. Translated: CAWSVQRGYGYTF. Combining the CDR3 with reference TRBV30 and TRBJ1-2 gives the whole variable domain SQTIHQWPATLVQPVGSPLSLECTVEGTSNPNLYWYRQAAGRGLQLLFYSVGIGQISSEVPQNLSASRPQDRQFILSSKKLLLSDSGFYLCAWSVQRGYGYTFGSGTRLTVV.

The sample holds one count of this clone. The chain links TRBV3-1 (or the pseudogene TRBV3-2) to TRBJ2-5; the match to TRBD1 covers 8 bases. The ends lost 2 bases at V and 4 bases at J; junction bases unmatched: 6. CDR3 length equals 15 residues. Germline CDR1 is LGHDT and CDR2 is YNNKEL (reference sequence). CDR3 nucleotides: TGTGCCAGCAGCCAATTCCGACAGGGGTCAGAGACCCAGTACTTC. It encodes CASSQFRQGSETQYF.

The genes are TRBV6-8 and TRBJ1-2; 7 positions match TRBD1. The CDR3 is made up of 13 amino acids. J lost 8 bases, V lost 5 bases, and 8 bases had no gene match. Germline V gene lookup returns CDR1 MNHGY and CDR2 SAAAGT. The chain's CDR3 is CASSATGTSGYTF. The DNA for the CDR3 is TGTGCCAGCAGTGCGACAGGGACCTCGGGCTACACCTTC.

This chain links TRBV6-1 with TRBJ2-7; a possible D gene is TRBD2 (7 bases). V was cut by 1 base and J by 2 bases, with 9 bases left in between. This CDR3 is built from 14 residues. Germline lookup yields CDR1 MNHNS and CDR2 SASEGT. The CDR3 spells CASSEGGGAYEQYF. CDR3 coding DNA: TGTGCCAGCAGTGAAGGAGGGGGGGCCTACGAGCAGTACTTC.